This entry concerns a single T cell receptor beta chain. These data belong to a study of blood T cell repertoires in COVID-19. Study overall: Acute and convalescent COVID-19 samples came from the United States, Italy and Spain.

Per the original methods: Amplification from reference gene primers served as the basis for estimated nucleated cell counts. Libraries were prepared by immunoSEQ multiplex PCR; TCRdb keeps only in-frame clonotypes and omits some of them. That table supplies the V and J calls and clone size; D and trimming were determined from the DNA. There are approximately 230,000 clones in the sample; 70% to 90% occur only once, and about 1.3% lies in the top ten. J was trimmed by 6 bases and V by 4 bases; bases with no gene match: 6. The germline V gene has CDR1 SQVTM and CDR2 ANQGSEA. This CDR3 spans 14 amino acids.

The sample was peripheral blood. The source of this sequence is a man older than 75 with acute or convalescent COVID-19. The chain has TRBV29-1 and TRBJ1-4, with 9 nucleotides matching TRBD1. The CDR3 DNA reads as TGCAGCGTTGCATCCGGGACAGGGTATGAAAAACTGTTTTTT. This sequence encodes CSVASGTGYEKLFF.